The 16 T cell receptor beta chains below were found in one sample sequenced in a study of T cells after yellow fever vaccination. TCRdb fed the 5' RACE reads into MiXCR, producing one record per CDR3 protein. Among a few hundred thousand distinct CDR3 sequences listed, over 15% were seen once. This specimen was PBMCs, taken before the yellow fever booster vaccination. Receptors were obtained from a young man who received the YFV17D yellow fever vaccine.

This clonotype was counted a few times. V gene TRBV5-1 combines with J gene TRBJ2-2, with 7 positions matching TRBD1. The CDR3 spans 15 residues. Trimming removed 4 bases from V and 3 bases from J; junction bases left unmatched: 6. Germline values: CDR1 SGHRS, CDR2 YFSETQ. The CDR3 loop reads CASSRQGLDTGELFF. The CDR3 region has the DNA TGCGCCAGCAGCCGACAGGGATTGGACACCGGGGAGCTGTTTTTT.

This clonotype turned up a few times. This chain links TRBV11-3 with TRBJ2-5; possible D gene TRBD2, 5 bases. The CDR3 has 15 residues. V was shortened by 1 base and J by 5 bases, with 14 bases between the two germline ends. Germline V gene lookup returns CDR1 SGHNT and CDR2 YENEEA. Written as DNA, the CDR3 is TGTGCCAGCAGCTTAGGCCGCGGGTCCGGGGAGACCCAGTACTTC. This gives the protein CASSLGRGSGETQYF.

This chain links TRBV5-1 with TRBJ1-4; a weak D match, TRBD1 (5 bases). CDR1 and CDR2 (germline): SGHRS, YFSETQ. V was shortened by 2 bases and J by 7 bases, with 15 bases between the two germline ends. The CDR3 is 15 amino acids. The DNA for the CDR3 is TGCGCCAGCAGCTTAAGCCCCCAGGGAGGTGAAAAACTGTTTTTT. Amino acid sequence: CASSLSPQGGEKLFF.

This clonotype was recorded a few times. The chain employs TRBV4-2 and TRBJ1-2, with TRBD1 identical over 8 bases. The V segment lost 3 bases and the J segment 3 bases; nucleotides outside the gene matches: 3. Germline CDR1 LGHNA, CDR2 YNFKEQ. This CDR3 has 14 residues. The CDR3 reads CASSQGQEDYGYTF. The CDR3 bases are TGTGCCAGCAGCCAGGGACAGGAGGACTATGGCTACACCTTC.

This sequence joins TRBV7-9 and TRBJ2-5, with 11 bases that match TRBD2. Germline CDR1 SEHNR, CDR2 FQNEAQ (reference sequence). This CDR3 region has 15 residues. Losses at the gene ends were 5 bases for V and 7 bases for J; bases not matched to a gene: 9. The CDR3 is CASSPTSGDGGTQYF. CDR3 coding DNA: TGTGCCAGCAGCCCGACTAGCGGGGACGGAGGGACCCAGTACTTC.

The chain carries TRBV5-4 and TRBJ2-1; D remains unclear. The CDR3 is 13 amino acids. Trimming removed 9 bases at V and 7 bases at J, with 17 bases between. Germline CDR1 is SGHNT and CDR2 is YYREEE (reference sequence). The CDR3 region has the DNA TGTGCCATCCGTTACCCGCCCGAGAATGAGCAGTTCTTC. Protein: CAIRYPPENEQFF.

The V call is TRBV20-1, the J call TRBJ1-1; D gene unclear. V lost 0 bases and J lost 4, with 18 bases in between. Germline V gene sequence: CDR1 DFQATT, CDR2 SNEGSKA (reference sequence). The CDR3 contains 16 residues. The CDR3: CSAREPFLAGTTEAFF. CDR3 DNA sequence: TGCAGTGCTAGAGAACCCTTTTTGGCGGGTACCACTGAAGCTTTCTTT.

This clonotype showed up just a few times. The chain has TRBV6-5 and TRBJ1-1; TRBD1 aligns across 8 bases. CDR3 length: 16 amino acids. CDR1 is MNHEY, CDR2 SVGAGI, per germline. The J segment lost 3 bases and the V segment lost 5 bases, leaving 11 bases of the junction unmatched. Written as DNA, the CDR3 is TGTGCCAGCAGTAAGACAGGGGCCGCCAAAGACACTGAAGCTTTCTTT. It specifies CASSKTGAAKDTEAFF.

The genes are TRBV10-3 and TRBJ1-1, with D possibly TRBD1 on 5 matching bases. CDR1 ENHRY and CDR2 SYGVKD come from the germline V gene. Trimming took off 11 bases at V and 2 bases at J, with 9 bases between the two ends. This CDR3 has 11 residues. The CDR3 here is CAATGNTEAFF. The DNA of the CDR3 is TGTGCCGCCACAGGAAACACTGAAGCTTTCTTT.

J is TRBJ2-5 and V is TRBV29-1; 7 bases agree with TRBD1. The CDR3 is 13 amino acids. V dropped 6 bases and J dropped 1; count of bases not matched to a gene: 5. From germline, CDR1 is SQVTM and CDR2 ANQGSEA. CDR3: CSVDRAIQETQYF. CDR3 sequence (DNA): TGCAGCGTAGACAGGGCTATCCAAGAGACCCAGTACTTC.

V and J are TRBV2 and TRBJ1-2, with 9 nucleotides matching TRBD1. V was clipped by 4 bases and J by 6 bases; unmatched bases: 9. Germline CDR1 reads SNHLY; CDR2 reads FYNNEI. This CDR3 contains 15 residues. The CDR3 coding sequence is TGTGCCAGCAGTGGGCCGGGACAGGGTAGGAATGGCTACACCTTC. Translating it yields CASSGPGQGRNGYTF.

The chain recombines TRBV6-5 with TRBJ1-1; 7 positions match TRBD1. J was trimmed by 1 base and V by 4 bases; bases with no gene match: 6. The germline CDR1 and CDR2 sequences are MNHEY and SVGAGI. This CDR3 is built from 15 residues. For the CDR3, the DNA is TGTGCCAGCAGTTGGACGGGACAGACGAACACTGAAGCTTTCTTT. Protein sequence: CASSWTGQTNTEAFF.

This sequence joins TRBV10-3 and TRBJ1-2; 10 bases are shared with TRBD1. V shed 2 bases and J 2 bases; nucleotides not matched to a gene: 2. The CDR3 loop spans 15 amino acids. In germline, CDR1 is ENHRY, CDR2 SYGVKD. Here the CDR3 reads CAISEATGGNYGYTF. The CDR3 bases are TGTGCCATCAGTGAGGCGACAGGGGGCAACTATGGCTACACCTTC.

This clonotype was recorded a few times. The V gene is TRBV6-5, the J gene TRBJ2-2, with D possibly being TRBD2 (6 bases). V lost 3 bases to trimming and J lost 4 bases, with 9 bases between them. Germline V gene sequence: CDR1 MNHEY, CDR2 SVGAGI. The CDR3 runs 14 residues. DNA of the CDR3: TGTGCCAGCAGTTATACGGAGGGCACCGGGGAGCTGTTTTTT. The encoded protein is CASSYTEGTGELFF.

This chain links TRBV19 with TRBJ2-3; 11 bases fit TRBD2. The CDR3 loop spans 16 amino acids. Per germline, CDR1 LNHDA and CDR2 SQIVND (reference sequence). V was pared by 5 bases and J by 6 bases, with 10 bases of the junction left unmatched. Here the CDR3 reads CASSSSGLAEPDTQYF. In DNA form, the CDR3 reads TGTGCCAGTAGTTCCTCGGGACTAGCGGAACCGGATACGCAGTATTTT. Looking up the rest from reference TRBV19 and TRBJ2-3 gives the full variable domain: DGGITQSPKYLFRKEGQNVTLSCEQNLNHDAMYWYRQDPGQGLRLIYYSQIVNDFQKGDIAEGYSVSREKKESFPLTVTSAQKNPTAFYLCASSSSGLAEPDTQYFGPGTRLTVL.

With regard to this clonotype: One junction end disagrees with the germline gene, perhaps due to a read error. V and J are TRBV10-3 and TRBJ2-1; D possibly matches TRBD1 or TRBD2 (5 bases each). This CDR3 region has 11 residues. Germline CDR1 ENHRY, CDR2 SYGVKD. The CDR3 nucleotides are TGTGCCATCACTGAGGGGCATGAGCAGTTCTTC. It encodes CAITEGHEQFF.